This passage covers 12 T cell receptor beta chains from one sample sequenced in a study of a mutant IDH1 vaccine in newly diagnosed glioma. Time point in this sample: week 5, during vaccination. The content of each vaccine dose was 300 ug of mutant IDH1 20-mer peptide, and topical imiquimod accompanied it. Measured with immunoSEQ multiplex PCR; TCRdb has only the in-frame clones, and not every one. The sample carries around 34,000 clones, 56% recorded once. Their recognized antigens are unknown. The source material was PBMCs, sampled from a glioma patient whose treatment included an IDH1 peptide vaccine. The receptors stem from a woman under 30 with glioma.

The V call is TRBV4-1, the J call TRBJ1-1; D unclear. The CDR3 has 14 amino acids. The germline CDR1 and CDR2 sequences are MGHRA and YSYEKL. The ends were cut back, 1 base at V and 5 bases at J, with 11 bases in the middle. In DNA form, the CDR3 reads TGCGCCAGCAGCCAAGGTCGTGCCATTACTGAAGCTTTCTTT. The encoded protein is CASSQGRAITEAFF.

CDR3 amino acids: CASSLDSMNTEAFF. The DNA for the CDR3 is TGTGCCAGCAGCTTGGACAGCATGAACACTGAAGCTTTCTTT. This chain links TRBV5-5 with TRBJ1-1, with no clear D. Germline V CDR1 and CDR2: SGHKS, YYEKEE (reference sequence). The CDR3 contains 14 residues. V lost 0 bases, J lost 0 bases, and 6 bases lay in between.

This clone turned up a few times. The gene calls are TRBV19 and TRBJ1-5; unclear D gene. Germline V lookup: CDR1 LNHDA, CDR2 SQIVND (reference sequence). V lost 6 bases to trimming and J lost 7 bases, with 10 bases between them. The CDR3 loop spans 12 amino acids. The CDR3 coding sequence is TGTGCCAGTAGCCTGGCAGGACAGCCCCAGCATTTT. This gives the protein CASSLAGQPQHF.

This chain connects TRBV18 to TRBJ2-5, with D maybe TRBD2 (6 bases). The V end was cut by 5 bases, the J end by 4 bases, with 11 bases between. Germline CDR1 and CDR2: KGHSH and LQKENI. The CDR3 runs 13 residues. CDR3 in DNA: TGTGCCAGCTCATCGTTGGGGGGAGAGACCCAGTACTTC. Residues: CASSSLGGETQYF.

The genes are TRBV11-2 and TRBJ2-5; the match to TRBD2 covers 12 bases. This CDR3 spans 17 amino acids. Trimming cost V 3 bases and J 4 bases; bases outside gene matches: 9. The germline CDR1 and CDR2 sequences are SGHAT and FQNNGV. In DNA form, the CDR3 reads TGTGCCAGCAGCTTCTTGACTAGCGGGGGCATTGTAGAGACCCAGTACTTC. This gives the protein CASSFLTSGGIVETQYF.

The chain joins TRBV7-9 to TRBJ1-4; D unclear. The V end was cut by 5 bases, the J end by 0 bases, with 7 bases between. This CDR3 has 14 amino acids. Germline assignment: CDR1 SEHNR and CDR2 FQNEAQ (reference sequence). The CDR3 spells CASSIITTNEKLFF. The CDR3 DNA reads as TGTGCCAGCAGCATTATTACAACTAATGAAAAACTGTTTTTT.

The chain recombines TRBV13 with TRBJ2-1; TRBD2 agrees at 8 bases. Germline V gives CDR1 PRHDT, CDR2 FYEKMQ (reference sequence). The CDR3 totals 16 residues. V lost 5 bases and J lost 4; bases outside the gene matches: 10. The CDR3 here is CASSTQGSGVYNEQFF. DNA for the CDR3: TGTGCCAGCAGCACTCAGGGTAGCGGGGTTTACAATGAGCAGTTCTTC.

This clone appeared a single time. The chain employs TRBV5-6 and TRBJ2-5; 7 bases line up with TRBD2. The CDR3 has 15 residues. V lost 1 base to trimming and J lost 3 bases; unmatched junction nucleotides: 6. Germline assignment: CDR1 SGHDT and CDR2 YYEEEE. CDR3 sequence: CASSLSGVIKETQYF. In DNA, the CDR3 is TGTGCCAGCAGCTTGAGCGGGGTTATTAAAGAGACCCAGTACTTC. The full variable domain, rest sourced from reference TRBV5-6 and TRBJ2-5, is DAGVTQSPTHLIKTRGQQVTLRCSPKSGHDTVSWYQQALGQGPQFIFQYYEEEERQRGNFPDRFSGHQFPNYSSELNVNALLLGDSALYLCASSLSGVIKETQYFGPGTRLLVL.

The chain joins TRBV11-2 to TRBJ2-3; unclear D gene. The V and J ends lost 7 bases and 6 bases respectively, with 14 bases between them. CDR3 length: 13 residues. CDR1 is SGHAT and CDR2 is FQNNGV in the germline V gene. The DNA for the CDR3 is TGTGCCAGCACCGAACCCCCCCAGGATACGCAGTATTTT. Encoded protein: CASTEPPQDTQYF.

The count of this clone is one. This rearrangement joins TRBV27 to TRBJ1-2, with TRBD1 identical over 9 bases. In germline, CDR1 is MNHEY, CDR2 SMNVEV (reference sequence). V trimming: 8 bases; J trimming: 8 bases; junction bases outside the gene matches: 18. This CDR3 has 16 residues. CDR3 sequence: CASSAPSRQGVGGYTF. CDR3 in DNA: TGTGCCAGCTCGGCCCCCTCCCGACAGGGGGTGGGGGGCTACACCTTC.

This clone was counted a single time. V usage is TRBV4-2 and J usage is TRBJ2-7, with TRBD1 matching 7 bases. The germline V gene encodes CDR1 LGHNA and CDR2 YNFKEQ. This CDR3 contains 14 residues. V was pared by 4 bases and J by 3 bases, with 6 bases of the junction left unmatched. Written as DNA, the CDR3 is TGTGCCAGCAGCCGGGGACAGAGCGACTACGAGCAGTACTTC. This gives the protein CASSRGQSDYEQYF.

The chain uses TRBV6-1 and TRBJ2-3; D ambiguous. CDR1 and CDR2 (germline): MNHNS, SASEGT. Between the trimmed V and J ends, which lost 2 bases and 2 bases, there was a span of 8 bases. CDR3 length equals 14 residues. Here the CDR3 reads CASSEYGNTDTQYF. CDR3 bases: TGTGCCAGCAGTGAATATGGAAACACAGATACGCAGTATTTT.